Shown below are 32 T cell receptor beta chains from a single sample sequenced in a study of long-term antiretroviral therapy in people with HIV. With survey level as its setting, the immunoSEQ assay was v3.0. Libraries were prepared by immunoSEQ multiplex PCR; TCRdb keeps only in-frame clonotypes and omits some of them. There are around 37,000 clones in the sample; almost 85% occur only once, and around 4.4% lies in the top ten. Source: unsorted PBMCs, taken about 3.4 years after starting antiretroviral therapy. Receptors originate from a man younger than 30 with HIV.

The V gene is TRBV6-5, the J gene TRBJ2-1; TRBD2 agrees at 8 bases. This CDR3 has 15 residues. V lost 7 bases and J lost 7; bases outside the gene matches: 12. Germline V lookup: CDR1 MNHEY, CDR2 SVGAGI. The CDR3: CASTAPGLVKNEQFF. The DNA of the CDR3 is TGTGCCAGCACCGCACCGGGACTAGTTAAGAATGAGCAGTTCTTC.

This clone came up a few times. The chain recombines TRBV9 with TRBJ1-6; D is uncertain. Germline CDR1 reads SGDLS; CDR2 reads YYNGEE. The CDR3 has 14 residues. V shed 0 bases and J shed 4 bases, with 5 bases lying between them. CDR3 in DNA: TGTGCCAGCAGCGTAGGCCCATATAATTCACCCCTCCACTTT. Protein: CASSVGPYNSPLHF.

This chain uses TRBV6-1 with TRBJ2-1, with D possibly TRBD1 on 7 matching bases. V shed 6 bases and J shed 7 bases, with 10 bases lying between them. Germline CDR1 is MNHNS and CDR2 is SASEGT. There are 12 residues in the CDR3. CDR3 protein: CASRQGRNEQFF. The CDR3 DNA reads TGTGCCAGCAGACAGGGGAGGAATGAGCAGTTCTTC.

The chain links TRBV28 to TRBJ2-7; the match to TRBD1 covers 11 bases. Germline V gene lookup returns CDR1 MDHEN and CDR2 SYDVKM. With V trimmed by 3 bases and J by 4 bases, 2 bases remained unmatched. CDR3 length equals 14 residues. The CDR3 here is CASSFWDRGYEQYF. CDR3 sequence (DNA): TGTGCCAGCAGTTTCTGGGACAGGGGGTACGAGCAGTACTTC.

This clone has only a few counts. The rearrangement links TRBV25-1 to TRBJ1-2; D not resolved. This CDR3 comprises 14 residues. Trimming removed 3 bases from V and 4 bases from J, with 12 bases in between. Germline V gives CDR1 MGHDK, CDR2 SYGVNS. The CDR3 sequence is CASSERDLPYGYTF. The CDR3 DNA is TGTGCCAGCAGTGAGCGAGACTTGCCCTATGGCTACACCTTC.

This clone was counted a few times. The chain uses TRBV28 and TRBJ1-2; D gene ambiguous. Germline V CDR1 and CDR2: MDHEN, SYDVKM. CDR3 size: 14 residues. V dropped 6 bases and J dropped 6 bases, with 17 bases sitting between them. Written as DNA, the CDR3 is TGTGCCAGCAGCCTCCGGATCAACGGGGATGGCTACACCTTC. This codes for CASSLRINGDGYTF.

The chain carries TRBV6-1 and TRBJ1-2; 7 nucleotides align to TRBD1. Germline CDR1 is MNHNS and CDR2 is SASEGT. V shed 4 bases, J shed 5 bases, and the junction held 7 bases outside the gene matches. CDR3 size: 14 residues. The CDR3 DNA reads as TGTGCCAGCAGTGTAACAGGGGTTGATTATGGCTACACCTTC. Encoded protein: CASSVTGVDYGYTF.

The CDR3 spells CASSRGTGKGEQFF. For the CDR3, the DNA is TGTGCCAGTAGTCGGGGGACCGGAAAGGGTGAGCAGTTCTTC. The chain employs TRBV19 and TRBJ2-1, with a possible D match to TRBD2 (6 bases). The CDR3 runs 14 residues. The germline gives CDR1 LNHDA, CDR2 SQIVND (reference sequence). Trimming cost V 5 bases and J 9 bases, with 17 bases left between them.

The chain's CDR3 is CASRPGTQGSTEAFF. The DNA of the CDR3 is TGTGCCAGCAGACCCGGGACGCAAGGAAGCACTGAAGCTTTCTTT. The chain recombines TRBV7-9 with TRBJ1-1, with D perhaps matching TRBD1 (5 bases). Germline V gene lookup returns CDR1 SEHNR and CDR2 FQNEAQ (reference sequence). V was shortened by 6 bases and J by 4 bases, with 18 bases between the two germline ends. This CDR3 spans 15 amino acids.

This sequence joins TRBV5-1 and TRBJ2-2; either TRBD1 or TRBD2 may supply D (5 bases each). Looked up from germline, CDR1 is SGHRS and CDR2 is YFSETQ. V was cut by 0 bases and J by 4 bases, with 16 bases left in between. This CDR3 has 17 amino acids. In DNA form, the CDR3 reads TGCGCCAGCAGCTTGGTGGGGCCTAGCCGTGGCACCGGGGAGCTGTTTTTT. This encodes CASSLVGPSRGTGELFF.

The chain links TRBV10-2 to TRBJ2-3, with TRBD2 matching 10 bases. Looked up from germline, CDR1 is WSHSY and CDR2 is SAAADI. This CDR3 comprises 14 residues. The V and J ends lost 8 bases and 2 bases, in that order; junction bases with no gene match: 4. Here the CDR3 DNA reads TGCGCCAGCGGTAGCGGGGGGTTCACAGATACGCAGTATTTT. Translated: CASGSGGFTDTQYF.

The chain has TRBV9 and TRBJ2-3; D is uncertain. The CDR3 totals 16 residues. The germline V and J ends were trimmed by 0 bases and 2 bases, with 13 bases remaining between them. Germline CDR1 SGDLS, CDR2 YYNGEE. The CDR3 bases are TGTGCCAGCAGCGTAGGGAACAACCTCATCACAGATACGCAGTATTTT. Protein sequence: CASSVGNNLITDTQYF.

The rearrangement links TRBV4-1 to TRBJ1-2; D call uncertain. Trimming took off 2 bases at V and 2 bases at J, with 6 bases between the two ends. This CDR3 is 13 amino acids long. Germline V lookup: CDR1 MGHRA, CDR2 YSYEKL. Written as DNA, the CDR3 is TGCGCCAGCAGCCAAACCGGGAACTATGGCTACACCTTC. Translating it yields CASSQTGNYGYTF.

The J gene is TRBJ1-4, the V gene TRBV5-1; 10 bases line up with TRBD1. V lost 4 bases, J lost 3 bases, and 9 bases stayed unmatched. Germline loops: CDR1 SGHRS, CDR2 YFSETQ. This CDR3 is 17 amino acids long. For the CDR3, the DNA is TGCGCCAGCAGCCCCTCGGACAGGGGGGGTTCTAATGAAAAACTGTTTTTT. Its protein is CASSPSDRGGSNEKLFF.

The V call is TRBV7-6, the J call TRBJ2-5; tentatively, D is TRBD1 (6 bases). Trimming cost V 5 bases and J 1 base, with 8 bases left between them. There are 13 residues in the CDR3. CDR1 is SGHVS, CDR2 FNYEAQ, per germline. CDR3: CASSRRGQETQYF. In DNA form, the CDR3 reads TGTGCCAGCAGCCGCAGGGGCCAAGAGACCCAGTACTTC.

The rearrangement uses TRBV10-3 and TRBJ1-5; D is unresolved. V dropped 3 bases and J dropped 0 bases, with 3 bases sitting between them. Germline CDR1 ENHRY, CDR2 SYGVKD. The CDR3 is 13 residues long. The CDR3 spells CAISDYSNQPQHF. The DNA of the CDR3 is TGTGCCATCAGTGACTATAGCAATCAGCCCCAGCATTTT.

The chain joins TRBV11-2 to TRBJ1-2, with D possibly TRBD1 on 6 matching bases. The CDR3 runs to 14 residues. V was pared by 1 base and J by 8 bases, with 14 bases between. The germline gives CDR1 SGHAT, CDR2 FQNNGV. This chain's CDR3 is CASSLVGGAGGYTF. For the CDR3, the DNA is TGTGCCAGCAGCTTAGTTGGGGGCGCAGGAGGCTACACCTTC.

The genes are TRBV5-1 and TRBJ2-7; maybe TRBD2 (6 bases). Germline values: CDR1 SGHRS, CDR2 YFSETQ. CDR3 length: 13 amino acids. V was trimmed by 3 bases and J by 7 bases, leaving 14 bases between them. Here the CDR3 reads CASSWGLSGEQYF. The DNA for the CDR3 is TGCGCCAGCAGCTGGGGGTTAAGCGGGGAGCAGTACTTC.

This chain uses TRBV6-5 with TRBJ1-2; D possibly corresponds to TRBD1 (6 bases). Trimming removed 2 bases at V and 5 bases at J, with 9 bases between. The CDR3 sequence is 13 residues long. Germline V gene lookup returns CDR1 MNHEY and CDR2 SVGAGI. DNA for the CDR3: TGTGCCAGCAGTTACGCAGGGGAATATGGCTACACCTTC. Translating gives CASSYAGEYGYTF.

V is TRBV5-4 and J is TRBJ2-1, with a tentative D call TRBD2 (6 bases). Germline CDR1 is SGHNT and CDR2 is YYREEE (reference sequence). The CDR3 length is 15 residues. The germline V and J ends were trimmed by 0 bases and 0 bases, with 7 bases remaining between them. The CDR3 spells CASSLGGDSYNEQFF. DNA of the CDR3: TGTGCCAGCAGCTTGGGCGGGGACTCCTACAATGAGCAGTTCTTC.

The chain is built from TRBV11-2 and TRBJ2-7; 10 nucleotides line up with TRBD1. This CDR3 comprises 14 residues. J gave up 4 bases and V 1 base, and 1 base lay outside the gene matches. Germline V gene sequence: CDR1 SGHAT, CDR2 FQNNGV. CDR3 nucleotide sequence: TGTGCCAGCAGCTTAGCGGACAGGGGGTACGAGCAGTACTTC. This codes for CASSLADRGYEQYF.

This clone has a handful of counts. The rearrangement links TRBV6-5 to TRBJ1-5; no definite D call. The V gene lost 5 bases and the J gene lost 6 bases, with 17 bases spanning the gap. The CDR3 sequence is 15 residues long. Per the germline V gene, CDR1 is MNHEY and CDR2 is SVGAGI. CDR3 protein: CASSPLGSQSQPQHF. The CDR3 DNA follows: TGTGCCAGCAGTCCCCTGGGGTCCCAAAGTCAGCCCCAGCATTTT.

The rearrangement uses TRBV27 and TRBJ1-2, with TRBD1 as a possible D gene (5 bases). Germline V gene lookup returns CDR1 MNHEY and CDR2 SMNVEV (reference sequence). This CDR3 region has 15 residues. Trimming removed 0 bases from V and 0 bases from J, with 8 bases in between. The CDR3 coding sequence is TGTGCCAGCAGTTTATCCTCAGGGTCTAACTATGGCTACACCTTC. This translates into CASSLSSGSNYGYTF.

This chain connects TRBV5-5 to TRBJ2-7; no clear D. V was trimmed by 2 bases and J by 5 bases, leaving 11 bases between them. Germline V gene sequence: CDR1 SGHKS, CDR2 YYEKEE (reference sequence). This CDR3 is built from 13 residues. CDR3 bases: TGTGCCAGCAGCTTATCCAGAGGCAACGAGCAGTACTTC. This translates into CASSLSRGNEQYF.

The CDR3 DNA is TGTGCCAGCTCGGGACCGTCGAGCACTGAAGCTTTCTTT. It yields the protein CASSGPSSTEAFF. The rearrangement links TRBV28 to TRBJ1-1; D is possibly TRBD1 (5 bases). Germline CDR1 MDHEN, CDR2 SYDVKM. There are 13 residues in the CDR3. The V and J ends lost 8 bases and 4 bases respectively, with 14 bases between them.

V usage is TRBV5-4 and J usage is TRBJ2-7; 10 bases fit TRBD1. From germline, CDR1 is SGHNT and CDR2 YYREEE (reference sequence). This CDR3 comprises 17 residues. V lost 0 bases to trimming and J lost 3 bases; unmatched junction nucleotides: 9. CDR3 residues: CASSLGDTGTGVYEQYF. The CDR3 DNA sequence: TGTGCCAGCAGCTTGGGGGACACCGGGACAGGGGTCTACGAGCAGTACTTC.

The chain links TRBV5-8 to TRBJ2-5; possibly TRBD2 for D (6 bases). This CDR3 comprises 13 residues. The germline gives CDR1 SGHTS, CDR2 YDEGEE. V was pared by 0 bases and J by 5 bases, with 8 bases between. The CDR3 sequence: CASSLVGGETQYF. The CDR3 coding sequence is TGTGCCAGCAGCTTGGTAGGAGGGGAGACCCAGTACTTC.

V gene TRBV6-5 combines with J gene TRBJ2-7, with TRBD2 as a possible D gene (7 bases). The CDR3 covers 15 residues. V lost 0 bases and J 3 bases, leaving 12 bases between the germline ends. The germline gives CDR1 MNHEY, CDR2 SVGAGI. The CDR3 loop reads CASSYSGRGGYEQYF. CDR3 DNA: TGTGCCAGCAGTTACTCTGGGAGGGGGGGCTACGAGCAGTACTTC.

The chain combines TRBV10-3 with TRBJ1-2; TRBD1 matches at 7 bases. Germline lookup yields CDR1 ENHRY and CDR2 SYGVKD. Germline trimming cut 6 bases from V and 0 bases from J; bases unmatched to any gene: 7. The CDR3 contains 15 residues. CDR3 sequence (DNA): TGTGCCATCAGGGTACTGACAGGGTCTAACTATGGCTACACCTTC. Residues: CAIRVLTGSNYGYTF.

Notes on this clone: At one end, the junction sequence differs from germline, possibly due to a read error. The CDR3 is CASSIATAELFF. CDR3 DNA: TGTGCCAGTAGTATAGCTACCGCGGAGCTGTTTTTT. The V and J genes are TRBV19 and TRBJ2-2; D gene unclear. The germline CDR1 and CDR2 sequences are LNHDA and SQIVND (reference sequence). This CDR3 has 12 residues.

The rearrangement joins TRBV27 to TRBJ2-7; D tentatively reads TRBD1 or TRBD2 (7 bases each). Deletions cut 2 bases from V and 0 bases from J, with 23 bases between. The CDR3 covers 19 residues. Germline values: CDR1 MNHEY, CDR2 SMNVEV (reference sequence). CDR3 coding DNA: TGTGCCAGCAGTTTACGGGGAGGGGGCAATTTGTATGACTCCTACGAGCAGTACTTC. Its translation: CASSLRGGGNLYDSYEQYF.

This clone occurred a few times. The chain carries TRBV6-5 and TRBJ2-7; D unclear. Trimming took off 5 bases at V and 5 bases at J, with 10 bases between the two ends. Germline V gives CDR1 MNHEY, CDR2 SVGAGI. This CDR3 spans 12 amino acids. CDR3 region: CASSVDSDEQYF. CDR3 DNA sequence: TGTGCCAGCAGTGTCGACTCGGACGAGCAGTACTTC.